Listed below are T cell receptor beta chains from one sample, sequenced in a study of a mutant IDH1 vaccine in newly diagnosed glioma. Assay used: immunoSEQ multiplex PCR; TCRdb lists only in-frame clones, some missing. The sample lists nearly 50,000 clones, more than 80% occurring once. Here the sequenced sample was PBMCs, taken from a glioma patient treated with radiotherapy, temozolomide or both. The receptors stem from a man aged 40-49 years with glioma. The CDR3 runs from the conserved cysteine through the conserved F or W. D genes are given only for firm matches. Where a row states a size, it is once, few, many or the class of an expanded clone; other rows omit it.

CDR3 length	D gene	J gene	clone size	V gene	CDR3 DNA	CDR3 protein
14	.	TRBJ1-1	.	TRBV6-4	TGTGCCAGCAGGTCCGACATTGGGAACACTGAAGCTTTCTTT	CASRSDIGNTEAFF
16	TRBD2	TRBJ2-5	.	TRBV5-4	TGTGCCAGCAGCTTGGAAGGCGGGACTAGCGGGAGAGCCAGGTACTTC	CASSLEGGTSGRARYF
11	.	TRBJ2-5	once	TRBV28	TGTGCCAGCAGTTTGGGGGGGACCCAGTACTTC	CASSLGGTQYF
15	.	TRBJ1-3	.	TRBV19	TGTGCCAGTAGTATAGATGGCGTCTCTGGAAACACCATATATTTT	CASSIDGVSGNTIYF
12	.	TRBJ2-4	.	TRBV6-5	TGTGCCAGCAGCCGGGACTCAAACATTCAGTACTTC	CASSRDSNIQYF
14	TRBD1	TRBJ2-5	.	TRBV5-1	TGCGCCAGCAGCCCACAGGGGGGAGAGAAGACCCAGTACTTC	CASSPQGGEKTQYF
11	.	TRBJ1-3	.	TRBV5-1	TGCGCCAGCAGCTATGCCAACACCATATATTTT	CASSYANTIYF
14	TRBD2	TRBJ2-1	.	TRBV29-1	TGCAGCGTACCCGGACTAGCGGGAAGTAATGAGCAGTTCTTC	CSVPGLAGSNEQFF
15	TRBD1	TRBJ2-7	.	TRBV15	TGTGCCACCAGCAGAGCCTTGGACAGGTTCTACGAGCAGTACTTC	CATSRALDRFYEQYF
17	TRBD2	TRBJ2-7	.	TRBV15	TGTGCCACCAGCAGAGATTCAGGGGAAGGTAGCGGGGGAGTACAGTACTTC	CATSRDSGEGSGGVQYF
13	.	TRBJ1-1	.	TRBV6-1	TGTGCCAGCGTCCTAGGGGCGGACACTGAAGCTTTCTTT	CASVLGADTEAFF
16	.	TRBJ1-1	once	TRBV5-6	TGTGCCAGCAGCTTGTATCTTGGGCAGGTTAAAACTGAAGCTTTCTTT	CASSLYLGQVKTEAFF
14	TRBD2	TRBJ2-7	.	TRBV5-4	TGTGCCAGCAGCGCCAGCGGGAGGGCCTACGAGCAGTACTTC	CASSASGRAYEQYF
15	.	TRBJ1-2	.	TRBV21-1	TGTGCCAGCAGCGAACAACAGGGGGCAGTGGATGGCTACACCTTC	CASSEQQGAVDGYTF
16	TRBD1	TRBJ2-7	.	TRBV6-1	TGTGCCAGCAGTGAATCCCATGGACAGGGAGGCTACGAGCAGTACTTC	CASSESHGQGGYEQYF
17	.	TRBJ1-4	few	TRBV5-1	TGCGCCAGCAGCTTGGGTTTAGGCAATGGCCTTAATGAAAAACTGTTTTTT	CASSLGLGNGLNEKLFF
17	TRBD1	TRBJ2-3	.	TRBV5-1	TGCGCCAGCAGCCGGACCTTTCAGGGGGCATCGGCAGATACGCAGTATTTT	CASSRTFQGASADTQYF
13	.	TRBJ1-2	.	TRBV2	TGTGCCAGCGTGGGACCGCGTAACTATGGCTACACCTTC	CASVGPRNYGYTF
12	.	TRBJ2-7	.	TRBV7-2	TGTGCCAGCAGCCCGGACAACTACGAGCAGTACTTC	CASSPDNYEQYF
14	.	TRBJ1-3	.	TRBV18	TGTGCCAGCTCCACGACGGATTCTGGAAACACCATATATTTT	CASSTTDSGNTIYF
15	.	TRBJ2-7	.	TRBV10-3	TGTGCCATCAGTGAGTCGCTGGTAAGCTCCTACGAGCAGTACTTC	CAISESLVSSYEQYF
15	.	TRBJ2-7	.	TRBV6-5	TGTGCCAGCGCAGCCCCCGGGACACTTAATTACGAGCAGTACTTC	CASAAPGTLNYEQYF
17	.	TRBJ2-3	.	TRBV21-1	TGTGCCAGCAGCAACATCGAGCCCGCTCGGGGGACAGATACGCAGTATTTT	CASSNIEPARGTDTQYF
15	.	TRBJ2-6	.	TRBV15	TGTGCCACCAGCAGAGATATCTCTGGGGCCAACGTCCTGACTTTC	CATSRDISGANVLTF
14	.	TRBJ1-1	once	TRBV5-1	TGCGCCAGCAGCTTGGCCAGGGTCGGCACTGAAGCTTTCTTT	CASSLARVGTEAFF
13	.	TRBJ2-3	.	TRBV5-1	TGCGCCAGCAAGAGGGTGGTAACAGATACGCAGTATTTT	CASKRVVTDTQYF
15	.	TRBJ2-7	.	TRBV29-1	TGCAGCGTTGAAGGGGGCGGGACTGGGCTCTCCGAGCAGTACTTC	CSVEGGGTGLSEQYF
15	.	TRBJ2-5	.	TRBV2	TGTGCCAGGACACGGACAGCCAACCACCAAGAGACCCAGTACTTC	CARTRTANHQETQYF
13	.	TRBJ2-5	.	TRBV5-1	TGCGCCAGCAGCTTGGGGCGTCAAGAGACCCAGTACTTC	CASSLGRQETQYF
12	.	TRBJ2-5	.	TRBV18	TGTGCCAGCTCACCAGGGCAAGAGACCCAGTACTTC	CASSPGQETQYF
15	.	TRBJ2-4	.	TRBV2	TGTGCCAGCAGTGTGGGGGGTTTAGCCAAAAACATTCAGTACTTC	CASSVGGLAKNIQYF
15	.	TRBJ1-3	.	TRBV5-1	TGCGCCAGCAGGGCAGATGCGAGCTCTGGAAACACCATATATTTT	CASRADASSGNTIYF
14	.	TRBJ2-7	.	TRBV27	TGTGCCAGCGGATTCCGGGGCGCTGGTTACGAGCAGTACTTC	CASGFRGAGYEQYF
15	TRBD2	TRBJ2-3	.	TRBV2	TGTGCCAGCAGGTGGGTTAGCGGGAGGTGGGATACGCAGTATTTT	CASRWVSGRWDTQYF
13	.	TRBJ2-7	.	TRBV5-4	TGTGCCAGCCGCAGGGAAGTCTCCTACGAGCAGTACTTC	CASRREVSYEQYF
13	.	TRBJ2-3	once	TRBV5-1	TGCGCCAGCTCAAGCGGGAGCACAGATACGCAGTATTTT	CASSSGSTDTQYF
12	.	TRBJ2-4	once	TRBV7-9	TGTGCCAGCAGCCCAGAGGGGGACATTCAGTACTTC	CASSPEGDIQYF
13	.	TRBJ2-5	.	TRBV7-6	TGTGCCAGCGGCCTACAGGGTTGGGAGACCCAGTACTTC	CASGLQGWETQYF
14	TRBD1	TRBJ1-4	once	TRBV7-2	TGTGCCAGCAGCACCGACAGGGGGTACGAAAAACTGTTTTTT	CASSTDRGYEKLFF
14	.	TRBJ1-1	.	TRBV7-2	TGTGCCAGCAGCCAACAGTTTAGGAACACTGAAGCTTTCTTT	CASSQQFRNTEAFF
15	.	TRBJ2-7	.	TRBV6-1	TGTGCCAGCACTAGGACAGAGAGGGGATCCTACGAGCAGTACTTC	CASTRTERGSYEQYF
14	.	TRBJ2-5	.	TRBV7-3	TGTGCCAGCAGCCCGGCCCGCGATCAAGAGACCCAGTACTTC	CASSPARDQETQYF